The 25 T cell receptor beta chains given below trace back to one sample, sequenced in a study of tumor and adjacent non-tumor tissue in lung cancer. The library came from three nested PCR rounds adapted from ARM-PCR protocols. TCRdb re-analysed the multiplex PCR reads in MiXCR, keeping a single row per CDR3 protein. The profile shows about 80,000 distinct CDR3 sequences, approximately 80% of them singletons. The template was RNA from unsorted bulk tissue. Distant lung tissue was collected more than 3 cm away from the tumor edge. Sequencing was carried out using distant non-tumor lung tissue. The receptors were gathered from a man aged 60 to 75 with non-small cell lung cancer.

Of note for this clonotype: At one end, the junction sequence differs from germline, possibly due to a read error. This rearrangement joins TRBV11-3 to TRBJ2-3, with TRBD2 as a possible D gene (7 bases). The CDR3 loop spans 16 amino acids. Germline lookup yields CDR1 SGHNT and CDR2 YENEEA. This CDR3 reads CVSSLVAGGRTHTQYF. CDR3 nucleotide sequence: TGTGTCAGCAGCTTAGTCGCCGGGGGGCGGACACATACGCAGTATTTT.

A few counts support this clonotype. A junction end diverges from the germline sequence, so it may reflect a read error. This rearrangement joins TRBV10-1 to TRBJ2-7; the match to TRBD1 covers 12 bases. Germline assignment: CDR1 WNHNN and CDR2 SYGVQD (reference sequence). The CDR3 length is 13 residues. The CDR3 DNA reads TGTGCCAGTAGGGGACAGGGGGCACACGAGCAGTACTTC. Amino acid sequence: CASRGQGAHEQYF.

On this clonotype: The junction departs from germline at one end; a sequencing error may be responsible. The chain has TRBV11-2 and TRBJ2-4, with D perhaps TRBD2 (5 bases). Germline V lookup: CDR1 SGHAT, CDR2 FQNNGV. The CDR3 sequence is 15 residues long. In DNA, the CDR3 is TGTGCCAGCAGTTTAGGGTCTAGCCCGAGAAACATTCAGTACTTC. Its protein product is CASSLGSSPRNIQYF.

In this sample, this clonotype turned up a few times. Germline is not matched at one junction end, which may reflect a read error. The genes are TRBV11-2 and TRBJ1-1; D possibly corresponds to TRBD1 (5 bases). The CDR3 runs to 15 residues. Germline loops: CDR1 SGHAT, CDR2 FQNNGV. CDR3 coding DNA: TGTACCAGCAGCTTATTATCCCGGGGGGACACTGAAGCTTTCTTT. Protein sequence: CTSSLLSRGDTEAFF.

A note on this clonotype: One end of the junction does not line up with germline, which may come from a read error. This chain connects TRBV6-1 to TRBJ1-5; D not certain. From germline, CDR1 is MNHNS and CDR2 SASEGT. This CDR3 has 14 amino acids. CDR3 nucleotides: TGTGCCAACAGTGGGCACAATAGCAATCGGCCCCAGCATTTT. Residues: CANSGHNSNRPQHF.

A remark on this clonotype: Here the CDR3 omits its conserved ending phenylalanine or tryptophan, so a read error is the likely source. In nucleotides, the CDR3 is TGTGCCAGCAGCCTAGCGGGAACCAGTTCTGGGGCCAACGTCCTGACTATC. Its protein product is CASSLAGTSSGANVLTI. V usage is TRBV6-5 and J usage is TRBJ2-6; 9 bases are a match to TRBD2. The CDR3 loop spans 17 amino acids. V lost 6 bases and J lost 1; bases outside the gene matches: 7. CDR1 is MNHEY, CDR2 SVGAGI, per germline.

This chain's CDR3 is CSVRSGEMIETQYF. The CDR3 nucleotides are TGCAGTGTTCGTAGCGGGGAGATGATCGAGACCCAGTACTTC. The chain combines TRBV20-1 with TRBJ2-5; 8 nucleotides agree with TRBD2. The germline V gene encodes CDR1 DFQATT and CDR2 SNEGSKA (reference sequence). The CDR3 runs 14 residues. The J segment lost 5 bases and the V segment lost 7 bases, leaving 12 bases of the junction unmatched.

The chain joins TRBV4-1 to TRBJ2-3; D call uncertain. Trimming removed 9 bases from V and 6 bases from J, with 16 bases in between. The length of the CDR3 is 13 residues. Germline CDR1 reads MGHRA; CDR2 reads YSYEKL. The CDR3 DNA follows: TGCGCCAGTAACCAAACGGACCTGGATACGCAGTATTTT. Translated: CASNQTDLDTQYF.

This clonotype has a handful of counts. This clone may be a read error of a much larger clone one base away. The chain employs TRBV29-1 and TRBJ2-5; weak D call: TRBD2 (6 bases). The CDR3 is 14 residues long. CDR1 is SQVTM and CDR2 is ANQGSEA in the germline V gene. The CDR3 DNA reads TGCAGGGTTGGGTCTAGCGCACTGCCAGAGACCCAGTACTTC. It encodes CRVGSSALPETQYF. Filled out from reference TRBV29-1 and TRBJ2-5, the complete variable domain reads SAVISQKPSRDICQRGTSLTIQCQVDSQVTMMFWYRQQPGQSLTLIATANQGSEATYESGFVIDKFPISRPNLTFSTLTVSNMSPEDSSIYLCRVGSSALPETQYFGPGTRLLVL.

The table lists this clonotype with many counts. The chain joins TRBV12-3 or TRBV12-4 to TRBJ2-1; D perhaps matches TRBD1 (5 bases). There are 14 residues in the CDR3. Trimming left V 4 bases short and J 1 base short, with 8 bases between. The CDR3 loop is CASSWGQSYNEQFF. The DNA of the CDR3 is TGTGCCAGCAGTTGGGGCCAATCCTACAATGAGCAGTTCTTC.

As to this clonotype: The final CDR3 position lacks the conserved phenylalanine or tryptophan, pointing to a likely read error. The chain recombines TRBV6-5 with TRBJ2-5; D possibly matches TRBD1 or TRBD2 (5 bases each). Per the germline V gene, CDR1 is MNHEY and CDR2 is SVGAGI. This CDR3 comprises 15 residues. The CDR3 nucleotides read TGTGCCAGCAATTACCAGGGACGGTGCCAAGAGACCCAGTACTCC. It encodes CASNYQGRCQETQYS.

This clonotype was detected only once. Given a much more abundant clone one base away, this may be a read error. The chain employs TRBV6-5 and TRBJ1-1, with no clear D. V shed 0 bases and J shed 4 bases, with 12 bases lying between them. This CDR3 has 15 amino acids. Germline assignment: CDR1 MNHEY and CDR2 SVGAGI. The DNA of the CDR3 is TGTGCCAGCAGTTACTCGGGCGTGGGCGGCACTGAAGCTTTCTTT. This encodes CASSYSGVGGTEAFF.

In regard to this clonotype: A read error may account for a junction end that differs from germline. V usage is TRBV29-1 and J usage is TRBJ2-7; D might be TRBD1 or TRBD2, each matching 6 bases. The V gene's germline CDR1 is SQVTM and CDR2 ANQGSEA. This CDR3 is built from 13 residues. CDR3 in amino acids: CSVEGTGRTKQHF. The CDR3 DNA reads as TGCAGCGTCGAGGGTACAGGGAGGACCAAGCAGCACTTC.

The chain recombines TRBV6-5 with TRBJ2-1; D call uncertain. The CDR3 loop spans 14 amino acids. The V end lost 2 bases, the J end lost 6 bases, and 11 bases lay between the germline ends. Germline lookup yields CDR1 MNHEY and CDR2 SVGAGI. Here the CDR3 DNA reads TGTGCCAGCAGTTACACCCCATCGAGCAATGAGCAGTTCTTC. It is translated as CASSYTPSSNEQFF.

This clonotype is medium-sized within its sample. V is TRBV11-2 and J is TRBJ1-1; a weak D match, TRBD1 (6 bases). Germline lookup yields CDR1 SGHAT and CDR2 FQNNGV. V was cut by 8 bases and J by 1 base, with 14 bases left in between. The CDR3 totals 14 residues. The chain's CDR3 is CASLPGHQNTEAFF. The CDR3 DNA reads TGTGCCAGCCTACCGGGACACCAGAACACTGAAGCTTTCTTT. Full variable domain (outside the CDR3, taken from reference TRBV11-2 and TRBJ1-1): EAGVAQSPRYKIIEKRQSVAFWCNPISGHATLYWYQQILGQGPKLLIQFQNNGVVDDSQLPKDRFSAERLKGVDSTLKIQPAKLEDSAVYLCASLPGHQNTEAFFGQGTRLTVV.

This clonotype was observed a few times. V is TRBV7-9 and J is TRBJ2-7; maybe TRBD1 (5 bases). V was cut by 5 bases and J by 6 bases, with 23 bases left in between. This CDR3 has 16 amino acids. Per the germline V gene, CDR1 is SEHNR and CDR2 is FQNEAQ (reference sequence). CDR3 in amino acids: CASSPSSRQPRVEQYF. CDR3 sequence (DNA): TGTGCCAGCAGCCCGAGCAGTCGACAGCCCCGGGTCGAGCAGTACTTC.

This clonotype appeared once. Since a much larger clone is just one base distant, this may be a read error. V usage is TRBV9 and J usage is TRBJ1-5; D is ambiguous. V was cut by 4 bases and J by 0 bases, with 14 bases left in between. CDR1 is SGDLS, CDR2 YYNGEE, per germline. The CDR3 is 16 amino acids. CDR3 in DNA: TGTGCCAGCAGCACCACTCAGAAGAATAGCAATCAGCCCCAGCATTTT. This encodes CASSTTQKNSNQPQHF. The full variable domain, with the rest looked up from reference TRBV9 and TRBJ1-5, is DSGVTQTPKHLITATGQRVTLRCSPRSGDLSVYWYQQSLDQGLQFLIQYYNGEERAKGNILERFSAQQFPDLHSELNLSSLELGDSALYFCASSTTQKNSNQPQHFGDGTRLSIL.

The V gene is TRBV4-3, the J gene TRBJ2-1; D unresolved. In germline, CDR1 is LGHNA, CDR2 YSLEER. The CDR3 loop spans 14 amino acids. V was shortened by 8 bases and J by 8 bases, with 19 bases between the two germline ends. CDR3 in amino acids: CASRLNRFLHEQFF. Here the CDR3 DNA reads TGCGCCAGCCGCTTAAACCGGTTTCTACATGAGCAGTTCTTC.

About this clonotype: The junction and the germline gene differ at one end; a read error may be behind it. The CDR3: CARNYSGQGSQPRHF. The CDR3 bases are TGTGCCAGAAATTACAGTGGACAGGGTAGTCAGCCCCGGCATTTT. This rearrangement joins TRBV6-5 to TRBJ1-5; 8 bases line up with TRBD1. Germline CDR1 is MNHEY and CDR2 is SVGAGI. The CDR3 loop spans 15 amino acids.

The rearrangement joins TRBV5-4 to TRBJ1-1; TRBD1 is a possible D gene (6 bases). Trimming took off 5 bases at V and 13 bases at J, with 27 bases between the two ends. Germline CDR1 is SGHNT and CDR2 is YYREEE (reference sequence). The CDR3 loop spans 15 amino acids. The CDR3 region is CASRPPGAAGTVVFF. The CDR3 region has the DNA TGTGCCAGCAGACCACCGGGGGCGGCGGGGACTGTAGTTTTCTTT.

The gene calls are TRBV6-1 and TRBJ2-3, with 10 bases lining up with TRBD2. J gave up 4 bases and V 11 bases, and 12 bases lay outside the gene matches. The germline CDR1 and CDR2 sequences are MNHNS and SASEGT. The CDR3 runs to 15 residues. CDR3 DNA: TGTGCCCTCCCGGCGGTAGCGGGAGGATCAGATACGCAGTATTTT. This encodes CALPAVAGGSDTQYF.

A remark on this clonotype: A much larger clone lies a single base off, so this may be a read error. The V and J genes are TRBV13 and TRBJ2-7; TRBD2 might be the D (6 bases). The CDR3 consists of 14 residues. Trimming took off 7 bases at V and 6 bases at J, with 19 bases between the two ends. Looked up from germline, CDR1 is PRHDT and CDR2 is FYEKMQ (reference sequence). As DNA, the CDR3 is TGTGCCAGCACCTCCAGGCTAGCGAACTGCGAGCAGTACTTC. This translates into CASTSRLANCEQYF.

As for this clonotype: The CDR3 carries no conserved terminal phenylalanine or tryptophan, so it likely arises from a read error. The J gene is TRBJ2-5, the V gene TRBV11-2; D gene uncertain. The CDR3 is made up of 13 amino acids. Germline V CDR1 and CDR2: SGHAT, FQNNGV. CDR3 in amino acids: CASSSTGEEAQYL. In DNA form, the CDR3 reads TGTGCCAGCAGCTCAACTGGTGAAGAGGCCCAGTACCTC.

With regard to this clonotype: Compared with germline, one end of the junction differs, possibly owing to a read error. The V and J genes are TRBV20-1 and TRBJ1-6; 8 bases are shared with TRBD1. CDR1 DFQATT and CDR2 SNEGSKA come from the germline V gene (reference sequence). This CDR3 has 16 residues. CDR3 in DNA: TGCGGTGCTGAGCGCCTCGGAGACAGGGGTAATTCACCCCCCCACTTT. Translated, it gives CGAERLGDRGNSPPHF.

This clonotype was recorded once. One end of the junction is discordant with germline, which a read error may explain. The chain couples TRBV10-1 to TRBJ1-1; maybe TRBD1 (6 bases). CDR1 WNHNN and CDR2 SYGVQD come from the germline V gene (reference sequence). This CDR3 has 14 amino acids. The CDR3 DNA sequence: TGCACCAGCAGTGAGCAGGGGACGGTCGCTGAAGCTTTCTTT. Translating gives CTSSEQGTVAEAFF.